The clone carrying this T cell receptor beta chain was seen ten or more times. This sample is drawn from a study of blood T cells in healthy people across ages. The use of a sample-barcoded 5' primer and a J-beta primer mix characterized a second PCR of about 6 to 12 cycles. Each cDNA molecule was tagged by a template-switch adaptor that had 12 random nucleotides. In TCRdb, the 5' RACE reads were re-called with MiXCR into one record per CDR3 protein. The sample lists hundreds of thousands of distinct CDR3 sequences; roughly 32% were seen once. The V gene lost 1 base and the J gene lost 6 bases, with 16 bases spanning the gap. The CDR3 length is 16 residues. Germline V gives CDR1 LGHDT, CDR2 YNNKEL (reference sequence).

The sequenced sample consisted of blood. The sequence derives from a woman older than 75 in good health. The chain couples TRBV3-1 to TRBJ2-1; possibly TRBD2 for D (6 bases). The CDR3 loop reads CASSQVSGTGGNEQFF. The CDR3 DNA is TGTGCCAGCAGCCAAGTGTCTGGGACCGGGGGCAATGAGCAGTTCTTC.